The 20 T cell receptor beta chains presented below share a single source sample, sequenced in a study of blood T cell repertoires in COVID-19. Sequencing used immunoSEQ multiplex PCR; TCRdb keeps in-frame clones, though not all of them. The sample includes around 250,000 clones, around 89% of them seen just once. The source material was PBMCs or T cells enriched from blood (not recorded which). The receptors stem from a woman younger than 45 with acute COVID-19.

The chain combines TRBV30 with TRBJ1-5; the D gene is possibly TRBD1 (5 bases). V was trimmed by 5 bases and J by 2 bases, leaving 13 bases between them. Germline V gene sequence: CDR1 GTSNPN, CDR2 SVGIG (reference sequence). The CDR3 contains 14 residues. The DNA of the CDR3 is TGTGCCTGGGGGCGCAGGGAGGGCAATCAGCCCCAGCATTTT. Translated: CAWGRREGNQPQHF.

V is TRBV21-1 and J is TRBJ1-6. TRBV21-1 is annotated as a pseudogene. The CDR3 is 18 residues long. The CDR3 region is CASSKAERWSSYNSPLHF. CDR3 bases: TGTGCCAGCAGCAAAGCAGAGAGGTGGAGCTCCTATAATTCACCCCTCCACTTT.

The J gene is TRBJ1-5, the V gene TRBV19, with 7 nucleotides matching TRBD1. Germline CDR1 LNHDA, CDR2 SQIVND (reference sequence). The CDR3 has 14 residues. With V trimmed by 10 bases and J by 0 bases, 6 bases remained unmatched. CDR3 loop: CATATGDSNQPQHF. Here the CDR3 DNA reads TGTGCCACTGCAACAGGGGATAGCAATCAGCCCCAGCATTTT.

This chain joins TRBV7-3 and TRBJ1-2; tentative D call: TRBD1 (5 bases). Germline V gives CDR1 SGHTA, CDR2 FQGTGA. This CDR3 is built from 12 residues. The V end was cut by 7 bases, the J end by 7 bases, with 13 bases between. In DNA form, the CDR3 reads TGTGCCAGCACCTCGACAGCTTCTGGCTACACCTTC. This sequence encodes CASTSTASGYTF.

The V gene is TRBV29-1, the J gene TRBJ2-7; TRBD1 matches at 12 bases. The CDR3 contains 13 residues. Germline loops: CDR1 SQVTM, CDR2 ANQGSEA. V shed 4 bases and J 7 bases; nucleotides not matched to a gene: 5. This CDR3 reads CSVAGQGAWEQYF. The CDR3 nucleotides read TGCAGCGTTGCGGGACAGGGGGCTTGGGAGCAGTACTTC.

The chain uses TRBV13 and TRBJ2-1; D is undetermined. The CDR3 runs 14 residues. The germline V gene has CDR1 PRHDT and CDR2 FYEKMQ (reference sequence). The V end was cut by 2 bases, the J end by 6 bases, with 11 bases between. The CDR3 DNA is TGTGCCAGCAGCTTAAGCTCCCTACCCAATGAGCAGTTCTTC. Translated, it gives CASSLSSLPNEQFF.

The genes are TRBV16 and TRBJ1-1; weak D call: TRBD1 (5 bases). CDR3 size: 13 residues. The V gene lost 6 bases and the J gene lost 0 bases, with 8 bases spanning the gap. The germline V gene has CDR1 KGHSY and CDR2 FQNENV. The CDR3 spells CASRQAVNTEAFF. CDR3 nucleotide sequence: TGTGCCAGCAGACAGGCGGTGAACACTGAAGCTTTCTTT.

This clone was counted a few times. This chain links TRBV15 with TRBJ2-3, with a tentative D call TRBD2 (6 bases). The CDR3 consists of 14 residues. V dropped 4 bases and J dropped 5 bases, with 13 bases sitting between them. Germline CDR1 LNHNV, CDR2 YYDKDF (reference sequence). The CDR3 nucleotides read TGTGCCACCAGCATAAGGCGGGACGGAGATACGCAGTATTTT. Translation: CATSIRRDGDTQYF.

CDR3 sequence reads: CATSVSSTDTQYF. The CDR3 coding sequence is TGTGCCACCAGTGTATCTAGCACAGATACGCAGTATTTT. V usage is TRBV24-1 and J usage is TRBJ2-3, with unresolved D. Germline V gives CDR1 KGHDR, CDR2 SFDVKD. The CDR3 is made up of 13 amino acids. Trimming removed 5 bases from V and 0 bases from J, with 5 bases in between.

The chain couples TRBV11-2 to TRBJ2-7; D is perhaps TRBD2 (5 bases). Germline V CDR1 and CDR2: SGHAT, FQNNGV. Trimming took 6 bases from V and 2 from J, leaving 14 bases between them. There are 14 residues in the CDR3. The CDR3 spells CASRPVASTYEQYF. CDR3 bases: TGTGCCAGCAGACCCGTGGCTAGCACCTACGAGCAGTACTTC.

A single count supports this clone. The chain couples TRBV10-3 to TRBJ2-7; D call uncertain. Germline V gives CDR1 ENHRY, CDR2 SYGVKD. V was shortened by 10 bases and J by 3 bases, with 10 bases between the two germline ends. This CDR3 is built from 11 residues. CDR3 residues: CATMGFYEQYF. CDR3 in DNA: TGTGCCACCATGGGCTTCTACGAGCAGTACTTC.

The rearrangement joins TRBV19 to TRBJ2-1; D tentatively reads TRBD1 or TRBD2 (5 bases each). From germline, CDR1 is LNHDA and CDR2 SQIVND (reference sequence). V was shortened by 4 bases and J by 2 bases, with 9 bases between the two germline ends. This CDR3 is built from 14 residues. CDR3 coding DNA: TGTGCCAGTAGTAAAGAGGGGCCCTACAATGAGCAGTTCTTC. Protein: CASSKEGPYNEQFF.

Written as DNA, the CDR3 is TGCGCCAGCAGCCAAGATTGGGGACAGATTATCACAGATACGCAGTATTTT. This translates into CASSQDWGQIITDTQYF. The V gene is TRBV4-3, the J gene TRBJ2-3, with 7 bases lining up with TRBD1. Germline values: CDR1 LGHNA, CDR2 YSLEER. Unmatched junction bases numbered 8, after V lost 0 bases and J lost 2 bases. The CDR3 has 17 amino acids.

The chain employs TRBV12-3 or TRBV12-4 and TRBJ1-2; D is possibly TRBD1 (6 bases). Trimming stripped 3 bases from V and 4 bases from J, with 9 bases between. The length of the CDR3 is 13 residues. The CDR3 loop is CASSLAGVYGYTF. The CDR3 DNA is TGTGCCAGCAGTTTGGCAGGGGTCTATGGCTACACCTTC.

The table lists this clone with a few counts. The V and J genes are TRBV18 and TRBJ2-6; D might be TRBD2 (5 bases). Per the germline V gene, CDR1 is KGHSH and CDR2 is LQKENI. This CDR3 spans 17 amino acids. V was shortened by 3 bases and J by 0 bases, with 12 bases between the two germline ends. CDR3 sequence reads: CASSPYGESSGANVLTF. The CDR3 nucleotides are TGTGCCAGCTCACCTTACGGGGAAAGCTCTGGGGCCAACGTCCTGACTTTC.

V gene TRBV5-5 combines with J gene TRBJ2-3; 12 nucleotides line up with TRBD2. Trimming removed 4 bases from V and 3 bases from J; junction bases left unmatched: 6. Germline values: CDR1 SGHKS, CDR2 YYEKEE (reference sequence). This CDR3 contains 16 residues. The CDR3 region has the DNA TGTGCCAGCAGCCCCTTACTAGCGGGAGGAACAGATACGCAGTATTTT. This translates into CASSPLLAGGTDTQYF.

The rearrangement links TRBV27 to TRBJ2-1; 8 bases align to TRBD1. Germline V gives CDR1 MNHEY, CDR2 SMNVEV (reference sequence). V gave up 2 bases and J gave up 14 bases; unmatched junction bases: 5. The CDR3 totals 12 residues. DNA for the CDR3: TGTGCCAGCAGTTTAGGTGCGGACAGGGAGTTCTTC. Its protein is CASSLGADREFF.

This chain links TRBV30 with TRBJ1-1; no clear D. The V end was cut by 2 bases, the J end by 6 bases, with 7 bases between. CDR1 is GTSNPN and CDR2 is SVGIG in the germline V gene (reference sequence). The CDR3 has 11 amino acids. CDR3 protein: CAWSSSSEAFF. The CDR3 coding sequence is TGTGCCTGGAGTTCCTCTTCTGAAGCTTTCTTT. The entire variable domain, with the rest obtained from reference TRBV30 and TRBJ1-1, is as follows: SQTIHQWPATLVQPVGSPLSLECTVEGTSNPNLYWYRQAAGRGLQLLFYSVGIGQISSEVPQNLSASRPQDRQFILSSKKLLLSDSGFYLCAWSSSSEAFFGQGTRLTVV.

The J gene is TRBJ2-1, the V gene TRBV6-5, with 8 bases aligning to TRBD1. The germline CDR1 and CDR2 sequences are MNHEY and SVGAGI. The V gene end was trimmed by 10 bases and the J gene end by 9 bases; junction bases not matched to a gene: 17. This CDR3 spans 15 amino acids. The CDR3 sequence is CATSPPDRDVIEQFF. Here the CDR3 DNA reads TGTGCCACCTCACCCCCGGACAGGGATGTAATTGAGCAGTTCTTC.

The V gene is TRBV6-5, the J gene TRBJ2-2; 10 bases are a match to TRBD1. Germline CDR1 and CDR2: MNHEY and SVGAGI. Losses at the gene ends were 6 bases for V and 6 bases for J; bases not matched to a gene: 4. The CDR3 is made up of 14 amino acids. The CDR3 is CASSGQGGAGELFF. Here the CDR3 DNA reads TGTGCCAGCAGCGGACAGGGGGGGGCCGGGGAGCTGTTTTTT.